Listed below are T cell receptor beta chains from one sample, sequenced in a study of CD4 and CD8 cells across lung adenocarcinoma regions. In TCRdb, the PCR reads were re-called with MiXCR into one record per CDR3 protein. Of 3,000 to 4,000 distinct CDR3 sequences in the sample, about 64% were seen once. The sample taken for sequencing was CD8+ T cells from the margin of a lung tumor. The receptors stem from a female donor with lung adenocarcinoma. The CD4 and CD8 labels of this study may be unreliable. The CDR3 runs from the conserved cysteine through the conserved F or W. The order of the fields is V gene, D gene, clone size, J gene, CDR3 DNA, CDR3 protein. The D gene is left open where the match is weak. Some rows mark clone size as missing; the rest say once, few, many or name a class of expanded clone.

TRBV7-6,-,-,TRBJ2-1,TGTGCCAGCAGTTCAACGAATGAGCAGTTCTTC,CASSSTNEQFF
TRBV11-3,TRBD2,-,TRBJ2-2,TGTGCCAGCAGCCCCGAGACTAGCCAGGCCGGGGAGCTGTTTTTT,CASSPETSQAGELFF
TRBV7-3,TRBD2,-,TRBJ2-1,TGTGCCAGCAGCCCCGCGGGGGTCTGGGAGCAGTTCTTC,CASSPAGVWEQFF
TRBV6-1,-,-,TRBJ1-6,TGTGCCAGCGGGTTCGGGGGATCGAATTCACCCCTCCACTTT,CASGFGGSNSPLHF
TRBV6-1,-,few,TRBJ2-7,TGTGCCAGCATCGAGATGAACCCGGGACGATCTTACGAGCAGTACTTC,CASIEMNPGRSYEQYF
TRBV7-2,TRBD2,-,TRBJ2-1,TGTGCCAGCAGCTTCGTAGCGGGAGTATACAATGAGCAGTTCTTC,CASSFVAGVYNEQFF
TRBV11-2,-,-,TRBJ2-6,TGTGCCAGCACCCCGAGTAGCGGCGGTGGGGCCAACGTCCTGACTTTC,CASTPSSGGGANVLTF
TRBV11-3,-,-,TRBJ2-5,TGTGCCAGCAGCTTAGGTCCAGGGGCAGGTGAGACCCAGTACTTC,CASSLGPGAGETQYF
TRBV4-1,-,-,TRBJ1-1,TGCGCCAGCAGCCAAGTCTTGTCCGCCGGACCCACTGAAGCTTTCTTT,CASSQVLSAGPTEAFF
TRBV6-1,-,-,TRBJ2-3,TGTGCCAGCGGGGACTCTGGGGGGCGTGGCACAGATACGCAGTATTTC,CASGDSGGRGTDTQYF
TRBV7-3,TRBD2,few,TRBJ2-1,TGTGCCAGCAGCTTAGTGGGACTAGCGGGAGGCCAACACAATGAGCAGTTCTTC,CASSLVGLAGGQHNEQFF
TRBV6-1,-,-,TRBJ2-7,TGTGCCAGCAGTGTTACCGGGAGCTACGAGCAGTACTTC,CASSVTGSYEQYF
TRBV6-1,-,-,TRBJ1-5,TGTGCCAGCAACCTTAACGGGCGCCAGCCCCAGCATTTT,CASNLNGRQPQHF
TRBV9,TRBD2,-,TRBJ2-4,TGTGCCAGCAGCTTCGGGCTAGCGGGGGTGTCAGCCAAAAACACTCAGTACTTC,CASSFGLAGVSAKNTQYF
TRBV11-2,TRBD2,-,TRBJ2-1,TGTGCCAGCAGCTTGCGACTAGCGGCCCACAATGAGCAGTTCTTC,CASSLRLAAHNEQFF
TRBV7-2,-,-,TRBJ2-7,TGTGCCAGCAGCTTATCCGGGACCACTTGGAACGAGCAGTACTTC,CASSLSGTTWNEQYF
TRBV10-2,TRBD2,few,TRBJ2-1,TGCGCCAGCAGTGACGGGACTAGCGGACACAATGAGCAGTTCTTC,CASSDGTSGHNEQFF
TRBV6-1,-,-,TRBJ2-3,TGTGCCAGCGGCGGCGGCGATCCAGATACGCAGTATTTT,CASGGGDPDTQYF
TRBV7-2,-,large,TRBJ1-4,TGTGCCAGCTCGACTGCAACTAATGAAAAACTGTTTTTT,CASSTATNEKLFF
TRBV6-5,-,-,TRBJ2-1,TGTGCCAGCAGTTATGGGCGGGACCCCTCCTACAATGAGCAGTTCTTC,CASSYGRDPSYNEQFF
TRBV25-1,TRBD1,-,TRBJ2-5,TGTGCCCCGGGGATAGGGGGCCGGGTCCCAGAGACCCAGTACTTC,CAPGIGGRVPETQYF
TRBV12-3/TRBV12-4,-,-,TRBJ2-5,TGTGCCAGCAGTTTACCCCAGTCCCAAGAGACCCAGTACTTC,CASSLPQSQETQYF